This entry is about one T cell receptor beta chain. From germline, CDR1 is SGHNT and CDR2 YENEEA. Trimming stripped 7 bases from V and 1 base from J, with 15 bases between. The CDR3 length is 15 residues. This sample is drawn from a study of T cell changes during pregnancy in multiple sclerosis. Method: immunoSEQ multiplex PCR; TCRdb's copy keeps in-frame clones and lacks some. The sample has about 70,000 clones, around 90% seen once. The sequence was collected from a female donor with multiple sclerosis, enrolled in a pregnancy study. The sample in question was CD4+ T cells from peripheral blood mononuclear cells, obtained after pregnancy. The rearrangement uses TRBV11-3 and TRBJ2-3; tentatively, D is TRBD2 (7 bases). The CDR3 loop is CASKDWEGGTDTQYF. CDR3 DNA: TGTGCCAGCAAAGACTGGGAGGGGGGCACAGATACGCAGTATTTT.